The rows below give T cell receptor beta chains drawn from one sample of a study of monozygotic twins with inflammatory bowel disease. No DNA is given; TCRdb re-called the 5' RACE reads and lists each CDR3 protein once. The table gives some 200,000 distinct CDR3 sequences; the top ten clones make up 1.6% of it. Input material: blood. These receptors were taken from a human donor with ulcerative colitis or Crohn's disease, or a healthy co-twin of an affected twin (not recorded which). The CDR3 runs from the conserved cysteine through the conserved F or W. The size entry is marked missing in some rows and otherwise reads once, few, many or a size class.

J gene,V gene,clone size,CDR3 protein
TRBJ2-7,TRBV7-9,.,CASNLGTGYEQYF
TRBJ2-1,TRBV7-7,.,CASSLWGPYNEQFF
TRBJ2-1,TRBV5-1,.,CASSLEGRDGYNEQFF
TRBJ2-1,TRBV7-8,.,CASSLAERAADEQFF
TRBJ1-3,TRBV20-1,.,CSARKGAGNTIYF
TRBJ1-6,TRBV11-2,.,CASSFTDRVAGFSYNSPLHF
TRBJ2-7,TRBV10-3,.,CAIKTGGESYEQYF
TRBJ1-4,TRBV29-1,.,CSVEESTGPYEKLFF
TRBJ2-7,TRBV19,.,CASSTTGVSYEQYF
TRBJ1-5,TRBV12-3/TRBV12-4,.,CASSFQGPQHF
TRBJ1-2,TRBV12-3/TRBV12-4,.,CASSLRRTGYGYTF
TRBJ2-1,TRBV12-3/TRBV12-4,.,CASSSSRGVAGSYNEQFF
TRBJ2-5,TRBV7-2,.,CASSFRGRGETQYF
TRBJ1-2,TRBV27,.,CASMPGHQLYGYTF
TRBJ1-5,TRBV6-1,.,CASTRGQASFVGNQPQHF
TRBJ1-1,TRBV10-2,.,CASSAQGGTEAFF
TRBJ2-3,TRBV19,.,CASRRTASTDTQYF
TRBJ2-3,TRBV5-1,.,CASSLSTGGWGDTQYF
TRBJ1-5,TRBV6-5,.,CASSYTGDSNQPQHF
TRBJ1-6,TRBV6-1,.,CASSKNRELLYNSPLHF
TRBJ2-2,TRBV4-2,.,CASSPRGLNTGELFF
TRBJ1-2,TRBV6-1,.,CASRISVQGVYGYTF
TRBJ1-1,TRBV7-9,.,CASSLVGYTEAFF
TRBJ1-1,TRBV29-1,.,CSVVADLNTEAFF
TRBJ1-1,TRBV14,.,CASSQVVAGLAFF
TRBJ2-5,TRBV7-3,medium-sized,CASSLGLQGVETQYF
TRBJ1-2,TRBV15,.,CATSRLEDRVYGYTF
TRBJ2-2,TRBV12-3/TRBV12-4,.,CASSRDRGLIGELFF
TRBJ2-2,TRBV23-1,.,CAAFELSNTGELFF
TRBJ2-6,TRBV5-1,.,CASSSRDRATGANVLTF
TRBJ2-7,TRBV9,.,CASSPGYYEQYF
TRBJ2-1,TRBV7-8,.,CASSSKRLSSYNEQFF
TRBJ2-1,TRBV7-2,.,CASSLVAGRNNEQFF
TRBJ2-3,TRBV4-2,.,CASRPAAGGPADTQYF
TRBJ2-3,TRBV20-1,.,CSARYTSGGPGSTDTQYF
TRBJ1-4,TRBV18,.,CASSQNPGHRNEKLFF
TRBJ1-1,TRBV10-1,.,CASSRSTGTGGSRAFF
TRBJ2-7,TRBV20-1,.,CSAYSFSAGSTYEQYF
TRBJ2-7,TRBV20-1,.,CSARDTGDPYEQYF
TRBJ2-5,TRBV12-3/TRBV12-4,.,CASSFGWETQYF
TRBJ2-7,TRBV5-5,.,CASSPYGQSYEQYF
TRBJ2-7,TRBV5-1,.,CASSMGRDSSYEQYF
TRBJ2-5,TRBV7-7,.,CASSLRGGPLETQYF
TRBJ2-3,TRBV2,.,CASSDGSATQYF
TRBJ2-2,TRBV10-3,.,CAISEKGAGELFF
TRBJ1-5,TRBV6-5,.,CASSSRTLGDQPQHF
TRBJ2-5,TRBV5-1,.,CASSLNLAGAGETQYF
TRBJ2-1,TRBV9,.,CASAKGASSYNEQFF
TRBJ1-2,TRBV29-1,.,CSVETGRVDYGYTF
TRBJ2-1,TRBV5-1,.,CASSPTGGGTHNEQFF
TRBJ2-5,TRBV29-1,.,CSARDRGRQETQYF
TRBJ2-3,TRBV2,.,CASSEGGTQYF
TRBJ2-3,TRBV2,.,CASSGNGRDTDTQYF